This T cell receptor beta chain was recovered during a study of T cell responses to AZD1222 COVID-19 vaccine. Study outcomes and limitations: Seropositive status at baseline applied to only 6 or 7 AZD1222 recipients. Vaccine-related CD4 TCRs covered spike, predominating at 160-218 and 743-854. Following two doses of AZD1222, Spike-specific TCR breadth and depth rose.

V trimming: 4 bases; J trimming: 5 bases; junction bases outside the gene matches: 10. Germline V lookup: CDR1 SNHLY, CDR2 FYNNEI. This CDR3 region has 18 residues. TCRdb's copy holds only in-frame clones and misses some; the assay was immunoSEQ multiplex PCR. The sample records over 150,000 clones, 85% to 95% being singletons. Pooling of second doses given at about 4 or about 12 weeks was done. In the case of this clone: Its antigen is not known.

This sample comprised peripheral blood, obtained 28 days after the second AZD1222 dose. This chain uses TRBV2 with TRBJ2-1; 14 positions match TRBD2. This receptor was identified in an adult who received the AZD1222 COVID-19 vaccine. CDR3 nucleotide sequence: TGTGCCAGCAGTGGGAGACACGGGACTAGCGGGAGTGACAATGAGCAGTTCTTC. Amino acids: CASSGRHGTSGSDNEQFF. The complete variable domain, with remaining parts taken from reference TRBV2 and TRBJ2-1, reads EPEVTQTPSHQVTQMGQEVILRCVPISNHLYFYWYRQILGQKVEFLVSFYNNEISEKSEIFDDQFSVERPDGSNFTLKIRSTKLEDSAMYFCASSGRHGTSGSDNEQFFGPGTRLTVL.